The clone carrying this T cell receptor (beta chain) has a count of ten or more. These data are taken from a study of T cells in Graves' hyperthyroidism and ophthalmopathy. For the study at large: Prior to any treatment, at the point of initial diagnosis, peripheral blood was collected.

Researchers amplified the TCR beta CDR3 regions from RNA transcripts. HTBI primers were employed in a first-round RT-PCR of the TCR CDR3. TCRdb called the multiplex PCR reads again in MiXCR, with one record for every CDR3 protein. The sample includes some 620,000 distinct CDR3 sequences, about a sixth of them seen just once. Graves' hyperthyroidism is called stable when ophthalmopathy does not progress within 18 months. The patients, who ranged from 18 to 65 in age, presented with newly diagnosed hyperthyroidism lasting under 2 months. Investigators excluded patients with uncontrolled infection, other autoimmune disease, pregnancy or lactation. The CDR3 consists of 14 residues. V was shortened by 7 bases and J by 9 bases, with 21 bases between the two germline ends.

This TCR came from a woman aged 25 to 39 with Graves' hyperthyroidism. The sample consisted of blood. V usage is TRBV12-3 or TRBV12-4 and J usage is TRBJ1-1; D may be TRBD1 (6 bases). This CDR3 reads CASILFGGKGKAFF. The CDR3, as DNA: TGTGCCAGCATCCTCTTTGGGGGCAAGGGGAAAGCTTTCTTT.